Sequencing of this T cell receptor (beta chain) was carried out in a study of early T cells in non-severe SARS-CoV-2 infection. Across the whole study: Chains stayed unpaired after sequencing of bulk RNA from unsorted whole blood. Broader study findings: In VDJdb matching, anti-spike CD8 responses were favored while private and CD4 specificities went missing.

The TCR library protocol attached unique molecular identifiers to the individual cDNA molecules. TCRdb itself ran the 5' RACE reads through MiXCR, one entry per CDR3 protein. The table lists 35,000 to 40,000 distinct CDR3 sequences, 3.5% to 5% of them singletons. This clonotype was counted ten times or more. Its specificity is not known. This CDR3 is 13 amino acids long. From germline, CDR1 is MGHRA and CDR2 YSYEKL. The ends were cut back, 4 bases at V and 10 bases at J, with 11 bases in the middle. This rearrangement joins TRBV4-1 to TRBJ1-6; D unclear. The receptor comes from an adult who was a healthcare worker with PCR-confirmed SARS-CoV-2 infection or an uninfected control (not recorded which). The material sequenced was whole blood. CDR3 region: CASSRERESPLHF. The DNA for the CDR3 is TGCGCCAGCAGCCGTGAAAGAGAGTCACCCCTCCACTTT.